The text below deals with one TCR beta chain. The antigen is unknown. One end of the junction is discordant with germline, which a read error may explain. The 5'RACE method, run with constant-segment primers, produced TCR alpha and TCR beta cDNA libraries (carrying sample barcodes and UMIs). Via MiXCR, TCRdb re-called the 5' RACE reads, giving one row per CDR3 protein. The sample lists 200,000 or so distinct CDR3 sequences; 16% were seen once. These data belong to a study of T-cell memory formation after mild COVID-19. Findings of the study overall: Among clones contracting day 15 to 85, CD4/CD8 was balanced, whereas later expanders leaned CD4+.

Germline values: CDR1 LGHDT, CDR2 YNNKEL (reference sequence). This CDR3 contains 12 residues. The origin of this receptor is an adult woman who had mild COVID-19 (a few samples of this study predate the infection). Cell type and time point are not known. The rearrangement uses TRBV3-1 and TRBJ2-1; TRBD1 agrees at 9 bases. What was sequenced was PBMCs or a T cell subset sorted from them (not recorded which). This chain's CDR3 is CASSQAGTGCVF. DNA of the CDR3: TGTGCCAGCAGCCAAGCCGGGACAGGGTGTGTCTTC.